The present T cell receptor beta chain was sequenced within a study of cytomegalovirus exposure and HLA in healthy donors. Overall study results and limits: Fewer N-insertions (relative to the roughly 700-donor mean) were reportedly seen in an Asian-associated ancestry cluster in a later analysis. Most CMV-associated TCR beta chains were later found to appear HLA-restricted. HLA allele associations emerged for 16,951 TCR beta sequences in a later analysis, at 0.05 false discovery rate. Researchers counted approximately 160 TCR beta chains as cytomegalovirus-associated.

PCR employed 60 Vbeta and 13 Jbeta primers. Assay used: immunoSEQ multiplex PCR; TCRdb lists only in-frame clones, some missing. The repertoire holds 100,000 or so clones, with around four fifths as singletons. This clone came up a few times. The antigen remains undetermined. Specimen: PBMCs. This TCR came from a woman in her thirties or forties in good health and CMV-seropositive.

CDR3 in amino acids: CASSPPGLAGDEQFF. Written as DNA, the CDR3 is TGTGCCAGCAGCCCCCCGGGACTAGCGGGAGATGAGCAGTTCTTC. The chain combines TRBV11-2 with TRBJ2-1, with 14 bases aligning to TRBD2. The length of the CDR3 is 15 residues. The germline CDR1 and CDR2 sequences are SGHAT and FQNNGV. With V trimmed by 5 bases and J by 8 bases, 5 bases remained unmatched.